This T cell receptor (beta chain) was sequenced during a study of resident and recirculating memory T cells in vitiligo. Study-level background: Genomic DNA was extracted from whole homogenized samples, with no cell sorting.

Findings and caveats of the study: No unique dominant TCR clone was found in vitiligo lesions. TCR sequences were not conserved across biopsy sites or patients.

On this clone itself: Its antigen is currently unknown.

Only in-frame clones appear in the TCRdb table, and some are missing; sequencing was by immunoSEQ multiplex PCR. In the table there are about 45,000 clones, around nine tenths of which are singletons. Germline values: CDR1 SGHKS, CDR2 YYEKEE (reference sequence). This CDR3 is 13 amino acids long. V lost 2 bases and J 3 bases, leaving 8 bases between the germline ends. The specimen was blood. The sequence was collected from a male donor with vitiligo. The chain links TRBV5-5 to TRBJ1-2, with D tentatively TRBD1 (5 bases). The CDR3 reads CASSLGEDYGYTF. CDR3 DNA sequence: TGTGCCAGCAGCTTAGGGGAGGACTATGGCTACACCTTC.